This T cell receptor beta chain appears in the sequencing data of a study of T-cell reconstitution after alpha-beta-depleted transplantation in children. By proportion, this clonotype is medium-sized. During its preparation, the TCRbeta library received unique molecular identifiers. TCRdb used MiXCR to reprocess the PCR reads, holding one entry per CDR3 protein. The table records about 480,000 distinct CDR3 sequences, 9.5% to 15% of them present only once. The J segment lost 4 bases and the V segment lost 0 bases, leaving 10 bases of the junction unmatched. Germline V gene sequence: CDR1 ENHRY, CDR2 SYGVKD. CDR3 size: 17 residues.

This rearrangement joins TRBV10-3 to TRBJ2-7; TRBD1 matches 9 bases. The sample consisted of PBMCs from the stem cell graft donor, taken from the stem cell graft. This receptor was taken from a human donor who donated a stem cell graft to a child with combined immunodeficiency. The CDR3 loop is CAISESRDRAAGYEQYF. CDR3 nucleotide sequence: TGTGCCATCAGTGAGTCCCGGGACAGGGCGGCAGGGTACGAGCAGTACTTC.